This T cell receptor beta chain was recovered during a study of shared clonotypes between healthy human individuals. Some 32,000 T cell genomes, or approximately 190 ng DNA, went into the sorted-subset replicate PCRs. Profiling relied on immunoSEQ multiplex PCR, and the TCRdb table lists in-frame clones only, not all of them. The profile covers some 2,000,000 clones, with nearly 97% appearing a single time and over 0.1% taken by the ten largest. CDR1 and CDR2 (germline): SGHRS, YFSETQ. The CDR3 covers 14 residues. V dropped 7 bases and J dropped 10 bases, with 21 bases sitting between them. The origin of this receptor is a man aged 18-30 years in good health. The rearrangement joins TRBV5-1 to TRBJ2-1; D may be TRBD1 (6 bases). Sequenced input: naive CD4+ T cells sorted from blood. The subset was: CD45RA+ positively selected. The CDR3 bases are TGCGCCAGCCGGACAGCTTTTAATGCTGGGGAGCAGTTCTTC. Its translation is CASRTAFNAGEQFF.